This record concerns one T cell receptor beta chain sequence. V gave up 3 bases and J gave up 0 bases, with 8 bases separating them. CDR3 length equals 14 residues. Germline CDR1 and CDR2: LGHNT and FRNRAP. The data originate from a study of control samples from healthy donors and cancer patients. Data came from immunoSEQ multiplex PCR; TCRdb stores just in-frame clones and leaves some out. The data hold 150,000 or so clones, with over 90% observed a single time. The clonotype originates from a man aged 55 to 70 with colorectal cancer. The rearrangement uses TRBV12-5 and TRBJ1-1; no firm D call. What was sequenced was PBMCs. CDR3 region: CASGFGRLNTEAFF. DNA of the CDR3: TGTGCTAGTGGTTTCGGGAGGTTGAACACTGAAGCTTTCTTT.